These 15 T cell receptor beta chains share one sample of origin, sequenced in a study of blood T cell repertoires in COVID-19. Here immunoSEQ multiplex PCR was the method, and the copy in TCRdb shows in-frame clones only, minus some. The sample lists around 55,000 clones, 82% seen once, with about 6% in the top ten. Sequencing input: peripheral blood. These receptors originate from a human donor in a cohort sampled during active or convalescent COVID-19.

The rearrangement links TRBV5-4 to TRBJ2-1; 12 bases map to TRBD1. Trimming removed 4 bases from V and 10 bases from J; junction bases left unmatched: 9. The CDR3 is 15 amino acids. Per the germline V gene, CDR1 is SGHNT and CDR2 is YYREEE (reference sequence). CDR3 coding DNA: TGTGCCAGCAGCCCCCCGGGACAGGGGGCGGGGGAGCAGTTCTTC. This encodes CASSPPGQGAGEQFF. The whole variable domain, remainder taken from reference TRBV5-4 and TRBJ2-1, is ETGVTQSPTHLIKTRGQQVTLRCSSQSGHNTVSWYQQALGQGPQFIFQYYREEENGRGNFPPRFSGLQFPNYSSELNVNALELDDSALYLCASSPPGQGAGEQFFGPGTRLTVL.

This rearrangement joins TRBV7-8 to TRBJ2-1, with TRBD2 identical over 14 bases. The V gene's germline CDR1 is SGHVS and CDR2 FQNEAQ. Trimming removed 5 bases from V and 11 bases from J; junction bases left unmatched: 11. This CDR3 contains 16 residues. CDR3 sequence reads: CASSRGLAGGTRKQFF. The CDR3 region has the DNA TGTGCCAGCAGCCGAGGACTAGCGGGGGGCACGAGGAAGCAGTTCTTC.

The chain employs TRBV5-1 and TRBJ2-7; 7 bases line up with TRBD1. CDR3 length equals 14 residues. CDR1 and CDR2 (germline): SGHRS, YFSETQ. After removal of 4 bases from V and 2 bases from J, the junction contained 6 bases not matched to a gene. Here the CDR3 reads CASSPPGQPYEQYF. The CDR3 DNA reads TGCGCCAGCAGCCCCCCGGGACAGCCCTACGAGCAGTACTTC.

The rearrangement links TRBV12-1 to TRBJ2-1; the table's D gene call, TRBD1, was not cross checked with the DNA. TRBV12-1 is annotated as a pseudogene. This CDR3 is 16 amino acids long. The CDR3 region has the DNA TGTGCCAGCAGCTTACAGGGACAGGGTTCCTACAATGAGCAGTTCTTC. It yields the protein CASSLQGQGSYNEQFF.

The genes are TRBV7-2 and TRBJ2-5, with TRBD2 matching over 10 bases. The CDR3 runs to 16 residues. Losses at the gene ends were 2 bases for V and 4 bases for J; bases not matched to a gene: 7. Germline values: CDR1 SGHTA, CDR2 FQGNSA. The DNA of the CDR3 is TGTGCCAGCAGCTTACAAGCGGGGGGGCTTCGAGAGACCCAGTACTTC. Amino acids: CASSLQAGGLRETQYF.

The gene calls are TRBV6-2 or TRBV6-3 and TRBJ1-6; TRBD1 matches 10 bases. V shed 0 bases, J shed 10 bases, and the junction held 3 bases outside the gene matches. The CDR3 spans 15 residues. Germline lookup yields CDR1 MNHEY and CDR2 SVGEGT. The CDR3 is CASSYSGTGESPLHF. The DNA of the CDR3 is TGTGCCAGCAGTTACTCCGGGACAGGGGAATCACCCCTCCACTTT.

The J gene is TRBJ2-3, the V gene TRBV7-2, with 8 bases fitting TRBD2. This CDR3 comprises 15 residues. In germline, CDR1 is SGHTA, CDR2 FQGNSA. The junction had 7 bases not matched to a gene; V was cut back by 3 bases and J by 5 bases. The DNA of the CDR3 is TGTGCCAGCAGCTTGGCCGGGGGGGCCGTAGATACGCAGTATTTT. It yields the protein CASSLAGGAVDTQYF.

V usage is TRBV2 and J usage is TRBJ2-3; 9 positions match TRBD2. CDR1 and CDR2 from the germline V gene are SNHLY and FYNNEI. Trimming cost V 7 bases and J 5 bases; bases outside gene matches: 10. The CDR3 loop spans 15 amino acids. DNA of the CDR3: TGTGCCAGCACGCGGGGGGGCGAAGTTATAGATACGCAGTATTTT. This sequence encodes CASTRGGEVIDTQYF.

The J gene is TRBJ1-1, the V gene TRBV3-1 (or the pseudogene TRBV3-2), with 7 bases that match TRBD1. The CDR3 loop spans 14 amino acids. Germline CDR1 reads LGHDT; CDR2 reads YNNKEL (reference sequence). The junction had 8 bases not matched to a gene; V was cut back by 5 bases and J by 5 bases. In DNA, the CDR3 is TGTGCCAGCAGCATAAGACAGGGCCATACTGAAGCTTTCTTT. Protein: CASSIRQGHTEAFF.

V and J are TRBV29-1 and TRBJ2-2; 7 nucleotides agree with TRBD1. V gave up 5 bases and J gave up 0 bases; unmatched junction bases: 3. Germline-derived CDR1 and CDR2 are SQVTM and ANQGSEA. This CDR3 comprises 14 residues. The CDR3 reads CSVTTGTNTGELFF. CDR3 DNA: TGCAGCGTTACGACAGGGACGAACACCGGGGAGCTGTTTTTT.

This clone was counted a single time. This sequence joins TRBV29-1 and TRBJ2-5; TRBD2 is a possible D gene (6 bases). Trimming pared 6 bases from V and 4 bases from J, leaving 15 bases between. The CDR3 consists of 13 residues. From germline, CDR1 is SQVTM and CDR2 ANQGSEA. This CDR3 is CSVGRDYRETQYF. CDR3 nucleotides: TGCAGCGTCGGGAGAGACTACCGAGAGACCCAGTACTTC.

V and J are TRBV15 and TRBJ2-3, with 10 bases identical to TRBD2. The CDR3 has 16 residues. Germline V gives CDR1 LNHNV, CDR2 YYDKDF (reference sequence). V gave up 5 bases and J gave up 6 bases; unmatched junction bases: 11. The CDR3 reads CATSSRASGGADTQYF. The CDR3 DNA follows: TGTGCCACCAGCTCCCGGGCTAGCGGGGGTGCGGATACGCAGTATTTT.

This chain connects TRBV7-3 to TRBJ2-1; tentatively, D is TRBD1 (6 bases). V gave up 5 bases and J gave up 5 bases, with 13 bases separating them. Germline V gene sequence: CDR1 SGHTA, CDR2 FQGTGA. This CDR3 comprises 14 residues. The DNA of the CDR3 is TGTGCCAGCAGCGTGCCGGACAGACACAATGAGCAGTTCTTC. Protein product: CASSVPDRHNEQFF.

CDR3 protein: CASSTRNYGYTF. DNA of the CDR3: TGTGCCAGTAGTACCAGGAACTATGGCTACACCTTC. This rearrangement joins TRBV19 to TRBJ1-2; no firm D call. The CDR3 spans 12 residues. Germline V gene data show CDR1 as LNHDA and CDR2 as SQIVND (reference sequence). V was shortened by 4 bases and J by 2 bases, with 5 bases between the two germline ends.

The chain links TRBV6-5 to TRBJ2-2, with TRBD1 matching over 7 bases. The J segment lost 2 bases and the V segment lost 9 bases, leaving 9 bases of the junction unmatched. This CDR3 contains 15 residues. Germline V gene data show CDR1 as MNHEY and CDR2 as SVGAGI. CDR3 nucleotides: TGTGCCAGTGGGACCGGGACAGCCAACACCGGGGAGCTGTTTTTT. Amino acids: CASGTGTANTGELFF.